This entry concerns a single TCR beta chain. The record originates from a study of blood T cell repertoires in COVID-19. The germline gives CDR1 LNHNV, CDR2 YYDKDF (reference sequence). Germline trimming cut 1 base from V and 1 base from J; bases unmatched to any gene: 3. This CDR3 is 16 amino acids long. Here immunoSEQ multiplex PCR was the method, and the copy in TCRdb shows in-frame clones only, minus some. Of tens of thousands of clones listed, 91% are singletons. Specimen: peripheral blood. The TCR sequence derives from a man in his fifties with active COVID-19. The chain combines TRBV15 with TRBJ1-5; 8 bases agree with TRBD1. The CDR3 loop reads CATSRVQGASNQPQHF. Here the CDR3 DNA reads TGTGCCACCAGCAGAGTTCAGGGGGCAAGCAATCAGCCCCAGCATTTT.